This entry concerns a single T cell receptor (beta chain). Using immunoSEQ multiplex PCR, the repertoire was profiled, and TCRdb retains in-frame clones only, with some absent. Seen here are 250,000 to 300,000 clones, 80% to 95% observed once, and the top ten hold approximately 1.2%. These data originate in a study of blood T cell repertoires in COVID-19. Trimming left V 6 bases short and J 1 base short, with 9 bases between. Germline lookup yields CDR1 MNHEY and CDR2 SMNVEV (reference sequence). This CDR3 region has 14 residues. The sequencing sample was made of PBMCs or T cells enriched from blood (not recorded which). This chain links TRBV27 with TRBJ2-2, with D tentatively TRBD1 (6 bases). The sequence was collected from a woman aged 25 to 39 who had recovered from COVID-19. The CDR3 loop reads CASSQGQNTGELFF. CDR3 DNA sequence: TGTGCCAGCAGCCAGGGACAGAACACCGGGGAGCTGTTTTTT.